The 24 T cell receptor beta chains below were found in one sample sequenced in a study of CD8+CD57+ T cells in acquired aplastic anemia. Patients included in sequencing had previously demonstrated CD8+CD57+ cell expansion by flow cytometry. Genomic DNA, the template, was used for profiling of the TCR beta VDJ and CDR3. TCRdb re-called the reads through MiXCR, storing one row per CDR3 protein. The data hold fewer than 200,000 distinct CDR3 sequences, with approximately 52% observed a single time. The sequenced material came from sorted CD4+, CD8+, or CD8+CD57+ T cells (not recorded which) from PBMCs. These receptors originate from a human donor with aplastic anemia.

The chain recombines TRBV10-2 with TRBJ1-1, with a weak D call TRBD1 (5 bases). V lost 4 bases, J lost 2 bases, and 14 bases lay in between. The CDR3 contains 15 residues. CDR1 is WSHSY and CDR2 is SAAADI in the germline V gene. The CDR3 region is CASSVSGDLNTEAFF. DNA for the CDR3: TGCGCCAGCAGTGTTTCGGGGGACCTAAACACTGAAGCTTTCTTT.

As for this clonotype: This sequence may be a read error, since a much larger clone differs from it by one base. The CDR3 region is CAGNSDRARASTGELFF. The CDR3 nucleotides are TGCGCCGGCAACTCGGACAGGGCCAGGGCTAGCACCGGGGAGCTGTTTTTT. The chain has TRBV5-1 and TRBJ2-2, with 8 positions matching TRBD1. Germline loops: CDR1 SGHRS, CDR2 YFSETQ. Trimming took 10 bases from V and 4 from J; bases not matched to a gene: 18. The CDR3 runs to 17 residues.

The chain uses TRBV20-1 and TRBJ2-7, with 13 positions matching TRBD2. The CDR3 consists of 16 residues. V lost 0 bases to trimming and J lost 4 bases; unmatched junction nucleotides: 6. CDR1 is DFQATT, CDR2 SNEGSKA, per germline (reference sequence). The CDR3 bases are TGCAGTGCTAGAGATGGGACTAGCGGGGATACATACGAGCAGTACTTC. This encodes CSARDGTSGDTYEQYF.

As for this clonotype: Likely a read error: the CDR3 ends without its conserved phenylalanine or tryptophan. The CDR3 nucleotides read TGCAGCGTCATGTGGGGGCTTGGTAGGTGGCGGATGGGTTCACCGCTCCACTCT. Translated: CSVMWGLGRWRMGSPLHS. J is TRBJ1-6 and V is TRBV29-1, with D perhaps TRBD1 (6 bases). This CDR3 has 18 amino acids. CDR1 and CDR2 (germline): SQVTM, ANQGSEA.

For the CDR3, the DNA is TGTGCCAGCGGACAGTTTAAGTCTGGGGCCAACGTCCTGACTTTC. Its protein is CASGQFKSGANVLTF. The rearrangement uses TRBV19 and TRBJ2-6, with a tentative D call TRBD1 (6 bases). From germline, CDR1 is LNHDA and CDR2 SQIVND (reference sequence). Trimming stripped 9 bases from V and 1 base from J, with 13 bases between. The CDR3 runs 15 residues.

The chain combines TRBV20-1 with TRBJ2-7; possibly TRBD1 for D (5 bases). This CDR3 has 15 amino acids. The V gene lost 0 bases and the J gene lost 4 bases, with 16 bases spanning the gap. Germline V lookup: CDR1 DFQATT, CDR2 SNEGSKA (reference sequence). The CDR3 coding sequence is TGCAGTGCTAGAGATCTGTTGGAGACAGCATACGAGCAGTACTTC. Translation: CSARDLLETAYEQYF.

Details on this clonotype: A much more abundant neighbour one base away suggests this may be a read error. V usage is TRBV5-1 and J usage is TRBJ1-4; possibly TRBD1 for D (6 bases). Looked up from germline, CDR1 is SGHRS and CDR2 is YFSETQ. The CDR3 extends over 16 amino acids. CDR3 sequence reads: CASSRSTGRSKEKLFF. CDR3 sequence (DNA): TGCGCCAGCAGCCGCTCCACAGGGAGGTCTAAAGAAAAACTGTTTTTT.

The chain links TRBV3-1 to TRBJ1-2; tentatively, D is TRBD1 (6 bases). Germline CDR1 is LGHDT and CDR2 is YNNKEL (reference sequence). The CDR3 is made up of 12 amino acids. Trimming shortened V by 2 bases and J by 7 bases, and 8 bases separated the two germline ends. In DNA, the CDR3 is TGTGCCAGCAGCCAACGGGGGGCTGGCTACACCTTC. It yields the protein CASSQRGAGYTF.

As DNA, the CDR3 is TGCGCCAGCAGCCCCCCGGGACACTCTAGGGATGAGCAGTTCTTC. Translating gives CASSPPGHSRDEQFF. The rearrangement joins TRBV5-1 to TRBJ2-1; weak D call: TRBD1 (6 bases). V lost 4 bases and J 8 bases, leaving 19 bases between the germline ends. The CDR3 has 15 amino acids. Germline V gives CDR1 SGHRS, CDR2 YFSETQ.

CDR3 protein: CSARGGVFYEQYF. DNA for the CDR3: TGCAGTGCTCGGGGGGGGGTTTTCTACGAGCAGTACTTC. The chain recombines TRBV20-1 with TRBJ2-7; 8 bases are shared with TRBD2. Germline loops: CDR1 DFQATT, CDR2 SNEGSKA (reference sequence). V lost 5 bases to trimming and J lost 3 bases; unmatched junction nucleotides: 6. The CDR3 spans 13 residues.

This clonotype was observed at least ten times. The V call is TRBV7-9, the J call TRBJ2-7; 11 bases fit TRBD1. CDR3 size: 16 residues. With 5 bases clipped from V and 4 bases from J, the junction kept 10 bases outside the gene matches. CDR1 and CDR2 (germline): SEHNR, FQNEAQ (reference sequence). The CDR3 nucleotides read TGTGCCAGCAGCCCTTGGACAGGGGGCATACGATACGAGCAGTACTTC. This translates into CASSPWTGGIRYEQYF.

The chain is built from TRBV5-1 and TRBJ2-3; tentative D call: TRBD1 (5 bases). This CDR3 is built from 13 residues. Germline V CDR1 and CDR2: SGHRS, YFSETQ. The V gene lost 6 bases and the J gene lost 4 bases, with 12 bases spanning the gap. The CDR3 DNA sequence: TGCGCCAGCAAAACCGACAGTTCAGATACGCAGTATTTT. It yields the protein CASKTDSSDTQYF.

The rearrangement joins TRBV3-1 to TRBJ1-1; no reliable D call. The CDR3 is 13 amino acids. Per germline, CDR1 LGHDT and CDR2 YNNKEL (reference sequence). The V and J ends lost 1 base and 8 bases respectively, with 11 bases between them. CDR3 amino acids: CASSQADGLEAFF. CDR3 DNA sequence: TGTGCCAGCAGCCAAGCAGATGGGTTAGAAGCTTTCTTT.

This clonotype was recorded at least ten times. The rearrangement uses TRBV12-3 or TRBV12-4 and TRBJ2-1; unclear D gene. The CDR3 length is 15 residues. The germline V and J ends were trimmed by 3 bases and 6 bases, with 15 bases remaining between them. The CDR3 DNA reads TGTGCCAGCAGTTTCCTCGCAGGAGCGACCAATGAGCAGTTCTTC. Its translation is CASSFLAGATNEQFF.

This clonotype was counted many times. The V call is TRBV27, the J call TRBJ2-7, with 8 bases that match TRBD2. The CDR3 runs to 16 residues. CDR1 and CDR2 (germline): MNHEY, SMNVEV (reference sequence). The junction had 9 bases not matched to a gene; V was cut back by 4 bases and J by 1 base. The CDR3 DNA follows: TGTGCCAGCAGTTCGTCTCTAGCGGGCGGTTCCTACGAGCAGTACTTC. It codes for CASSSSLAGGSYEQYF.

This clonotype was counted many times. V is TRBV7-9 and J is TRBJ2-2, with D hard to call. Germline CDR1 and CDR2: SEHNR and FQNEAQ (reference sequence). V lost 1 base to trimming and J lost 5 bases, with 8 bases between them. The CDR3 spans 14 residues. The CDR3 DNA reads TGTGCCAGCAGCTTAGTTTTTGAAACCGGGGAGCTGTTTTTT. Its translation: CASSLVFETGELFF.

This CDR3 is CASSEGGLEQYF. CDR3 sequence (DNA): TGCGCCAGCAGTGAGGGAGGCCTCGAGCAGTACTTC. The V and J genes are TRBV10-1 and TRBJ2-7, with D perhaps TRBD2 (5 bases). Looked up from germline, CDR1 is WNHNN and CDR2 is SYGVQD (reference sequence). V was cut by 2 bases and J by 6 bases, with 8 bases left in between. The CDR3 spans 12 residues.

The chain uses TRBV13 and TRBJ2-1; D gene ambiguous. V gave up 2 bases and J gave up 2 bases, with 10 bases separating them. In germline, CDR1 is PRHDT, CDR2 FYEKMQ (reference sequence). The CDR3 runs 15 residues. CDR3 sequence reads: CASSLPPAPYNEQFF. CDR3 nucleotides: TGTGCCAGCAGCTTACCGCCTGCACCCTACAATGAGCAGTTCTTC. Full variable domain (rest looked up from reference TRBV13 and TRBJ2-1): AAGVIQSPRHLIKEKRETATLKCYPIPRHDTVYWYQQGPGQDPQFLISFYEKMQSDKGSIPDRFSAQQFSDYHSELNMSSLELGDSALYFCASSLPPAPYNEQFFGPGTRLTVL.

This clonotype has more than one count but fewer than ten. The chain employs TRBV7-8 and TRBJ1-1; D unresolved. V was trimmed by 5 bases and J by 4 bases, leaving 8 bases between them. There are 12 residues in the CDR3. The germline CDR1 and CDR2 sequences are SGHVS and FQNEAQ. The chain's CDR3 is CASSKTRTEAFF. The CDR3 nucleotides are TGTGCCAGCAGCAAGACACGCACTGAAGCTTTCTTT.

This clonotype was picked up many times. Written as DNA, the CDR3 is TGTGCCAGCAGCCAAGATTCCTGGAGTAACTACGAGCAGTACTTC. This codes for CASSQDSWSNYEQYF. The rearrangement links TRBV4-2 to TRBJ2-7; no reliable D call. The CDR3 contains 15 residues. The germline CDR1 and CDR2 sequences are LGHNA and YNFKEQ. Trimming took off 0 bases at V and 3 bases at J, with 12 bases between the two ends.

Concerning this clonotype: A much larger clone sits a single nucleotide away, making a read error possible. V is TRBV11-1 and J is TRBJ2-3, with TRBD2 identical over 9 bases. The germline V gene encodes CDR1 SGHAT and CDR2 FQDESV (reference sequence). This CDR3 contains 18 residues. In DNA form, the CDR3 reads TGTGTCAGCAGCTTAAAAGCGGGAGGCCGTCCTAGCACAGATACGCAGTATTTT. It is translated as CVSSLKAGGRPSTDTQYF.

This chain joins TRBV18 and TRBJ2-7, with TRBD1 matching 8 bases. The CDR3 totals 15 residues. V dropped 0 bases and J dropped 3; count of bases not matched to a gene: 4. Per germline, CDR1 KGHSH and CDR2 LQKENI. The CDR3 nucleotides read TGTGCCAGCTCACCACCTCACGGACAGGGCTACGAGCAGTACTTC. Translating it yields CASSPPHGQGYEQYF.

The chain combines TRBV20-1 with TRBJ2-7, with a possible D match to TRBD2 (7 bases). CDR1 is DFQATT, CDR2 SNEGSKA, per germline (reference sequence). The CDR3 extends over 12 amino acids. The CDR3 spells CSGGGGNNEQYF. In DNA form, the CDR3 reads TGCAGCGGAGGGGGGGGCAACAACGAGCAGTACTTC.

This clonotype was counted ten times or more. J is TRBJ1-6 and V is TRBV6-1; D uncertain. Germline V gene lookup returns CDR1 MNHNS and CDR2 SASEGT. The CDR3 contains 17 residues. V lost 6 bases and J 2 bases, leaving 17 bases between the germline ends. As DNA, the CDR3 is TGTGCCAGCAGCCTCGACGGAAGAGGGACCTATAATTCACCCCTCCACTTT. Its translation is CASSLDGRGTYNSPLHF.